Here is one TCR beta chain with its context. Seattle participants joined during active infection and were tracked over time. Authors' processing steps: Cell counts per sample came from amplifying reference gene primers. Data came from immunoSEQ multiplex PCR; TCRdb stores just in-frame clones and leaves some out. That table supplies the V and J calls and clone size; D and trimming were determined from the DNA. This repertoire shows 250,000 to 350,000 clones, about nine tenths found once; its top ten account for over 5%. This specimen comes from a study of blood T cell repertoires in COVID-19. Study-wide context: The United States, Italy and Spain were the sources of the acute and convalescent COVID-19 samples. T cells, B-cell-depleted T cells, or PBMCs provided the cDNA or gDNA that served as material.

In germline, CDR1 is SGHRS, CDR2 YFSETQ. Trimming took 2 bases from V and 4 from J, leaving 17 bases between them. The CDR3 is made up of 16 amino acids. The source material was peripheral blood. The rearrangement uses TRBV5-1 and TRBJ2-3; possibly TRBD2 for D (5 bases). This sequence originates from a woman in her forties or fifties with COVID-19, enrolled during active disease. The CDR3 loop is CASSFSISALSDTQYF. CDR3 nucleotides: TGCGCCAGCAGCTTCTCCATTAGCGCTCTGTCAGATACGCAGTATTTT.